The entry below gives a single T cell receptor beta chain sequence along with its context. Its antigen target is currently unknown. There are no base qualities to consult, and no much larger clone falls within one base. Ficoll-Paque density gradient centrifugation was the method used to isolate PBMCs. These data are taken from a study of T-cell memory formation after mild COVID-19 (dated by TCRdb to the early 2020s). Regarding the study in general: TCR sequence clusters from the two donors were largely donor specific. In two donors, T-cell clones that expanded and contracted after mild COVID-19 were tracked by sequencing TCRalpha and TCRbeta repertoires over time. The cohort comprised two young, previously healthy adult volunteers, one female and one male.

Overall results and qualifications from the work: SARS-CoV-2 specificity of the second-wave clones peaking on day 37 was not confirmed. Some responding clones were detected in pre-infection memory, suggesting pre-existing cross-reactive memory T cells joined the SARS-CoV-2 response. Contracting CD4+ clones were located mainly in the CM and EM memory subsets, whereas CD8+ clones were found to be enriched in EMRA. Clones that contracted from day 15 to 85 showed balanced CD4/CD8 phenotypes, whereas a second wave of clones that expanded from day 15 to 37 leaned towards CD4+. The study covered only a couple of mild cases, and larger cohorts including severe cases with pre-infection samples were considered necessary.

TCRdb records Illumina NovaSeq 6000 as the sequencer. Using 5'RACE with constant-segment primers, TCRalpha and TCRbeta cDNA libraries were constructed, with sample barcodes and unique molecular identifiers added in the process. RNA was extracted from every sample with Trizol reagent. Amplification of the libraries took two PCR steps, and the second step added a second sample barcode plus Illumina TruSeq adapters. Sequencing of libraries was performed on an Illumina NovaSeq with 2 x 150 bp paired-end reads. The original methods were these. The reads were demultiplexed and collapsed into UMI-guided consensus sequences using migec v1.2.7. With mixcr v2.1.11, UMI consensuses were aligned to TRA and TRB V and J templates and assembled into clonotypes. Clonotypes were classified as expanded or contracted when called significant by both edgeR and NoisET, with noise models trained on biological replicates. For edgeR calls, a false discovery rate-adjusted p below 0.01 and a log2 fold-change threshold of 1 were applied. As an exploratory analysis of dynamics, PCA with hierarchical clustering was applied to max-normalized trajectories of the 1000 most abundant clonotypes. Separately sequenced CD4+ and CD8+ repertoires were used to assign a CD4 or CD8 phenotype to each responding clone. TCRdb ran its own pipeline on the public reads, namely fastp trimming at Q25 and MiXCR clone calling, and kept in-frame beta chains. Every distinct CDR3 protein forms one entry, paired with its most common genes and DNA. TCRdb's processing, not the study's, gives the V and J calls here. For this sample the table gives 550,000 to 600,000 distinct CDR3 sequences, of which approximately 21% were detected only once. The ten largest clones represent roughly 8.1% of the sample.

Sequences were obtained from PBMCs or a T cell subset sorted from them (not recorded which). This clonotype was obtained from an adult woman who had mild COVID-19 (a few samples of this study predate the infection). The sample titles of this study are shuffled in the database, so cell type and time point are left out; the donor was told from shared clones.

The CDR3 region: CASSEPGRTLDQPQHF. The DNA sequence is given as TGCGCCAGCAGCGAACCGGGCCGGACCTTGGATCAGCCCCAGCATTTT. The chain is made from TRBV4-1 and TRBJ1-5, with the D gene too uncertain to name. Including cysteine and phenylalanine, the CDR3 has 16 amino acids. The only DNA kept is the CDR3, 48 bases in frame from the first base. V lost 5 bases and J lost 5 bases; the stretch between them is 19 bases long. CDR1 MGHRA and CDR2 YSYEKL were looked up in the germline V gene.